A selection of T cell receptor beta chains follows, all from one sample in a study of T cell responses to AZD1222 COVID-19 vaccine. Clones were read by immunoSEQ multiplex PCR, and TCRdb kept only the in-frame ones, dropping some. The sample shows about 140,000 clones, 85% to 90% of them seen only once. Sequencing was performed on peripheral blood, taken on day 0 of AZD1222 vaccination. The receptors were sampled from an adult in good health. Each CDR3 is given with its conserved first and last residue. D genes are given only for firm matches. Only some rows state a clone size, as once, few, many or a class for expanded clones.

clone_size	d_call	v_call	j_call	cdr3_nt	cdr3_aa
once	TRBD1	TRBV19	TRBJ1-1	TGTGCCAGTAGTACTCGGGACAGGGAAGCTTTCTTT	CASSTRDREAFF
.	TRBD1	TRBV5-6	TRBJ1-2	TGTGCCAGCAGCCCCGGACAGGGCGGCTATGGCTACACCTTC	CASSPGQGGYGYTF
.	TRBD2	TRBV5-4	TRBJ2-7	TGTGCCAGCAGCTTGGGAAGCCTAGCGGGGGCCTACGAGCAGTACTTC	CASSLGSLAGAYEQYF
.	.	TRBV4-1	TRBJ2-2	TGCGCCAGCAGCCAAGATACCGACAGTTCGAACACCGGGGAGCTGTTTTTT	CASSQDTDSSNTGELFF
.	.	TRBV9	TRBJ1-2	TGTGCCAGCAGCGTACAGGGTCGGAGCTACACCTTC	CASSVQGRSYTF
once	.	TRBV7-6	TRBJ2-5	TGTGCCAGCAGCTTACGTCTGAGCGCACAAGAGACCCAGTACTTC	CASSLRLSAQETQYF
.	TRBD2	TRBV7-2	TRBJ2-5	TGTGCCAGCAGCTTAGAGTATTGGGGGAGGGCTTCCGAGACCCAGTACTTC	CASSLEYWGRASETQYF
.	.	TRBV7-2	TRBJ2-7	TGTGCCAGCAGCTTAGGGTTCCTCGGAGCCTACGAGCAGTACTTC	CASSLGFLGAYEQYF
.	.	TRBV2	TRBJ1-4	TGTGCCAGCAGCTGGGATCCGGGGGCTAATGAAAAACTGTTTTTT	CASSWDPGANEKLFF
.	TRBD1	TRBV3-1/TRBV3-2	TRBJ1-2	TGTGCCAGCAGCCAAAGCTGGACAGGGGGCGGCTATGGCTACACCTTC	CASSQSWTGGGYGYTF
.	.	TRBV6-5	TRBJ1-1	TGTGCCAGCAGTTACGAGGGCACCTTGAACACTGAAGCTTTCTTT	CASSYEGTLNTEAFF
.	.	TRBV19	TRBJ1-6	TGTGCCAGTAGTCGGGGCCGGGATAATTCACCCCTCCACTTT	CASSRGRDNSPLHF
once	.	TRBV30	TRBJ1-6	TGTGCCTGGAGTGTACTTAACGGCCTGGCCGCGAATTCACCCCTCCACTTT	CAWSVLNGLAANSPLHF
.	TRBD1	TRBV30	TRBJ1-1	TGTGCCTGGAGAACGACAGGGGTCGAAGCTTTCTTT	CAWRTTGVEAFF
.	.	TRBV7-2	TRBJ2-7	TGTGCCAGCAGCTTTTCTGAACCCTACGAGCAGTACTTC	CASSFSEPYEQYF
.	.	TRBV24-1	TRBJ2-1	TGTGCCACCAGTGTCGATCCCTACAATGAGCAGTTCTTC	CATSVDPYNEQFF
.	.	TRBV4-2	TRBJ1-2	TGTGCCAGCAGCCAAGAGAGGGACACCAACTATGGCTACACCTTC	CASSQERDTNYGYTF
few	.	TRBV28	TRBJ1-5	TGTGCCAGCAGTTTTAATCCCAATCAGCCCCAGCATTTT	CASSFNPNQPQHF
.	.	TRBV5-1	TRBJ2-7	TGCGCCAGCAGCTTGTTCCCCGGGACGAACTACGAGCAGTACTTC	CASSLFPGTNYEQYF
.	.	TRBV5-1	TRBJ2-1	TGCGCCAGCAGCGTCGGGACTCTAAACGGGGATGAGCAGTTCTTC	CASSVGTLNGDEQFF
.	TRBD2	TRBV9	TRBJ2-2	TGTGCCAGCAGCGTAGGCGGCGGGAGAGACACCGGGGAGCTGTTTTTT	CASSVGGGRDTGELFF
.	TRBD2	TRBV5-1	TRBJ2-1	TGCGCCAGCAGCTTCTTAGCGGGTATGAACAATGAGCAGTTCTTC	CASSFLAGMNNEQFF
.	.	TRBV20-1	TRBJ1-1	TGCAGTGCTCTTAGGACTGAAGCTTTCTTT	CSALRTEAFF
.	.	TRBV6-5	TRBJ1-1	TGTGCCAGCAGTTACCTCGGGGGGGAAGGAGCTTTCTTT	CASSYLGGEGAFF
.	TRBD1	TRBV20-1	TRBJ2-1	TGCAGTGCTAGCCGGACAGGGGAGCAGTTCTTC	CSASRTGEQFF
.	TRBD1	TRBV5-5	TRBJ1-6	TGTGCCAGCAGTCCTATGGGAGGGGGCAAAGATTCACCCCTCCACTTT	CASSPMGGGKDSPLHF